The TCR beta chain described here comes from a study of technical replicates of blood from a handful of donors. Some clones are missing from TCRdb's copy, which holds only in-frame ones; the method was immunoSEQ multiplex PCR. This table has under 80,000 clones, just under 90% appearing once. V was cut by 1 base and J by 0 bases, with 8 bases left in between. CDR3 length: 15 residues. From germline, CDR1 is SGHVS and CDR2 FNYEAQ. Sequences were obtained from PBMCs. The TCR was taken from a human donor in good health. Some clones in this sample may be carry-over from other donors' samples. The chain couples TRBV7-6 to TRBJ2-3, with no clear D. CDR3 nucleotide sequence: TGTGCCAGCAGCTTAGATATATTAAGCACAGATACGCAGTATTTT. This sequence encodes CASSLDILSTDTQYF.